A single sample gave rise to the 10 T cell receptor beta chains below, sequenced in a study of cytomegalovirus exposure and HLA in healthy donors. Primers for the PCR totalled 60 Vbeta and 13 Jbeta. The assay was immunoSEQ multiplex PCR, and TCRdb's table has in-frame clones only and misses some. The table has 110,000 or so clones, about 68% seen once. The sequencing input was PBMCs. The receptors derive from a woman aged 35 to 49 in good health and CMV-seropositive.

J is TRBJ2-1 and V is TRBV5-1; weak D call: TRBD2 (5 bases). The CDR3 has 14 amino acids. Trimming left V 0 bases short and J 3 bases short, with 7 bases between. Germline V gene lookup returns CDR1 SGHRS and CDR2 YFSETQ. CDR3 loop: CASSLVTSYNEQFF. CDR3 coding DNA: TGCGCCAGCAGCTTGGTTACTAGCTACAATGAGCAGTTCTTC.

The rearrangement uses TRBV7-9 and TRBJ2-2; TRBD1 agrees at 7 bases. The CDR3 runs 16 residues. CDR1 SEHNR and CDR2 FQNEAQ come from the germline V gene (reference sequence). V lost 3 bases to trimming and J lost 0 bases; unmatched junction nucleotides: 4. The CDR3 reads CASSFRQGTNTGELFF. The CDR3 DNA reads as TGTGCCAGCAGCTTCCGACAGGGAACGAACACCGGGGAGCTGTTTTTT. Filled out from reference TRBV7-9 and TRBJ2-2, the complete variable domain reads DTGVSQNPRHKITKRGQNVTFRCDPISEHNRLYWYRQTLGQGPEFLTYFQNEAQLEKSRLLSDRFSAERPKGSFSTLEIQRTEQGDSAMYLCASSFRQGTNTGELFFGEGSRLTVL.

The chain employs TRBV4-2 and TRBJ2-7, with 7 bases identical to TRBD1. CDR1 LGHNA and CDR2 YNFKEQ come from the germline V gene. CDR3 length equals 15 residues. The V gene end was trimmed by 0 bases and the J gene end by 4 bases; junction bases not matched to a gene: 6. The CDR3 reads CASSQEENRGYEQYF. Written as DNA, the CDR3 is TGTGCCAGCAGCCAAGAGGAGAACAGGGGTTACGAGCAGTACTTC.

This chain connects TRBV6-5 to TRBJ2-7, with D possibly being TRBD2 (6 bases). V was clipped by 0 bases and J by 6 bases, with 12 bases between them. Germline CDR1 and CDR2: MNHEY and SVGAGI. The CDR3 consists of 14 residues. The CDR3 region has the DNA TGTGCCAGCAGTTACTCGAGGGCCGGGAGCGAGCAGTACTTC. This sequence encodes CASSYSRAGSEQYF.

The chain carries TRBV9 and TRBJ2-7; D is perhaps TRBD2 (6 bases). The germline V gene has CDR1 SGDLS and CDR2 YYNGEE. Trimming removed 0 bases from V and 5 bases from J, with 18 bases in between. This CDR3 is built from 16 residues. CDR3 nucleotide sequence: TGTGCCAGCAGCGTAGCCGGTCGACGGGGGAGCAACGAGCAGTACTTC. Amino acids: CASSVAGRRGSNEQYF.

The chain uses TRBV11-3 and TRBJ1-1, with D possibly being TRBD1 (6 bases). The V gene's germline CDR1 is SGHNT and CDR2 YENEEA. Trimming pared 3 bases from V and 1 base from J, leaving 6 bases between. The length of the CDR3 is 13 residues. CDR3 DNA: TGTGCCAGCAGCTTGGGACAGAACACTGAAGCTTTCTTT. This translates into CASSLGQNTEAFF.

The V gene is TRBV21-1, the J gene TRBJ2-7; TRBD1 is the table's D call, not checked against the DNA. TRBV21-1 is assigned pseudogene status. The CDR3 runs to 15 residues. The DNA of the CDR3 is TGTGCCAGCAGCAAAGTTGCCAGGGGTTGGTACGAGCAGTACTTC. This sequence encodes CASSKVARGWYEQYF.

This clone occurred a few times. The rearrangement links TRBV27 to TRBJ2-5, with 9 bases matching TRBD2. Germline CDR1 reads MNHEY; CDR2 reads SMNVEV (reference sequence). Losses at the gene ends were 5 bases for V and 6 bases for J; bases not matched to a gene: 13. CDR3 length: 16 amino acids. The CDR3 protein is CASSTILAGVWKTQYF. The CDR3 bases are TGTGCCAGCAGTACCATTTTAGCGGGAGTTTGGAAGACCCAGTACTTC.

This clone was picked up one time. This rearrangement joins TRBV15 to TRBJ1-5; TRBD1 aligns across 8 bases. Germline V gene lookup returns CDR1 LNHNV and CDR2 YYDKDF (reference sequence). There are 15 residues in the CDR3. Trimming took 6 bases from V and 5 from J; bases not matched to a gene: 9. CDR3 loop: CATRIRDRTDQPQHF. CDR3 DNA: TGTGCCACCAGGATAAGGGACAGGACAGATCAGCCCCAGCATTTT.

The rearrangement uses TRBV2 and TRBJ1-1; no firm D call. Germline V lookup: CDR1 SNHLY, CDR2 FYNNEI. The V end was cut by 4 bases, the J end by 1 base, with 7 bases between. The CDR3 runs to 13 residues. The DNA for the CDR3 is TGTGCCAGCAGTGTCCCAGAGAACACTGAAGCTTTCTTT. Protein product: CASSVPENTEAFF.